The rows below give T cell receptor beta chains drawn from one sample of a study of blood T cell repertoires in COVID-19. The repertoire was sequenced with immunoSEQ multiplex PCR; TCRdb's copy has only in-frame clones and lacks some. In the table there are around 470,000 clones, roughly 87% of which are singletons. The material sequenced was PBMCs or T cells enriched from blood (not recorded which). All receptors derive from a man between 18 and 35 years old who had recovered from COVID-19. Both conserved end residues are part of each CDR3. A D gene is named only where the DNA matches it firmly. Some rows mark clone size as missing; the rest say once, few, many or name a class of expanded clone.

J gene,clone size,V gene,D gene,CDR3 protein,CDR3 DNA
TRBJ1-6,NA,TRBV20-1,TRBD1,CSASGTGDSPLHF,TGCAGTGCTAGTGGGACAGGGGATTCACCCCTCCACTTT
TRBJ1-1,NA,TRBV28,TRBD1,CASSLLDRDDTEAFF,TGTGCCAGCAGCCTCCTCGACAGGGATGACACTGAAGCTTTCTTT
TRBJ1-6,NA,TRBV9,TRBD1,CASSRDRAPSPLHF,TGTGCCAGCAGCAGGGACAGGGCCCCTTCACCCCTCCACTTT
TRBJ1-2,NA,TRBV5-1,NA,CASSFTTEIYGYTF,TGCGCCAGCAGCTTTACCACGGAGATCTATGGCTACACCTTC
TRBJ1-2,NA,TRBV3-1/TRBV3-2,TRBD1,CASSQTTGGIYGYTF,TGTGCCAGCAGCCAGACGACAGGGGGCATTTATGGCTACACCTTC
TRBJ1-6,NA,TRBV6-5,NA,CASTPTYNSPLHF,TGTGCCAGCACCCCTACCTATAATTCACCCCTCCACTTT
TRBJ2-6,NA,TRBV5-5,NA,CASSFGSGSSGANVLTF,TGTGCCAGCAGCTTCGGATCTGGGAGTTCAGGGGCCAACGTCCTGACTTTC
TRBJ1-4,once,TRBV9,NA,CASSPGRAGEKLFF,TGTGCCAGCAGCCCCGGGAGGGCTGGGGAAAAACTGTTTTTT
TRBJ1-2,NA,TRBV18,TRBD1,CASSPAKGQAYGYTF,TGTGCCAGCTCACCTGCAAAGGGACAGGCCTATGGCTACACCTTC
TRBJ1-1,NA,TRBV11-3,NA,CASSLSVNTEAFF,TGTGCCAGCAGCTTATCGGTGAACACTGAAGCTTTCTTT
TRBJ2-2,NA,TRBV6-1,NA,CASSEGFELTGELFF,TGTGCCAGCAGTGAAGGCTTCGAGCTCACCGGGGAGCTGTTTTTT
TRBJ1-6,NA,TRBV12-5,NA,CASALVGAIANSPLHF,TGTGCTAGTGCTTTGGTGGGGGCGATAGCTAATTCACCCCTCCACTTT
TRBJ1-2,NA,TRBV5-6,TRBD1,CASSQLGQGYGYTF,TGTGCCAGCAGCCAATTGGGACAGGGGTATGGCTACACCTTC
TRBJ1-2,NA,TRBV5-1,NA,CASSFDRSNYGYTF,TGCGCCAGCAGCTTCGACAGGTCTAACTATGGCTACACCTTC
TRBJ1-2,NA,TRBV18,NA,CASSPNPQPQGYTF,TGTGCCAGCTCACCAAATCCCCAACCCCAGGGCTACACCTTC
TRBJ1-1,NA,TRBV12-3/TRBV12-4,NA,CASSYLSWAFF,TGTGCCAGCAGTTACCTGAGCTGGGCTTTCTTT